This paragraph covers one T cell receptor (beta chain) sequence. No antigen is known for it. The data were taken from a study of monozygotic twins with inflammatory bowel disease. Unfractionated whole blood yielded total RNA, and T cells were not sorted. Broader study findings: IBD-affected twins scored below their healthy co-twins in TCRbeta diversity (inverse Simpson). IBD patients share fewer clonotypes with other people than healthy twins do, especially with disease activity.

The germline CDR1 and CDR2 sequences are SGHTA and FQGNSA. There are 16 residues in the CDR3. TCRdb processed the 5' RACE reads again and assigns one entry to each CDR3 protein, with no DNA. The sample table sets out hundreds of thousands of distinct CDR3 sequences. This sequence joins TRBV7-2 and TRBJ1-5; TCRdb proposes TRBD1, but this gene call is untestable without DNA. The TCR sequence derives from a human donor with ulcerative colitis or Crohn's disease, or a healthy co-twin of an affected twin (not recorded which). The specimen sequenced was blood. CDR3: CASSLGQGYDNQPQHF.